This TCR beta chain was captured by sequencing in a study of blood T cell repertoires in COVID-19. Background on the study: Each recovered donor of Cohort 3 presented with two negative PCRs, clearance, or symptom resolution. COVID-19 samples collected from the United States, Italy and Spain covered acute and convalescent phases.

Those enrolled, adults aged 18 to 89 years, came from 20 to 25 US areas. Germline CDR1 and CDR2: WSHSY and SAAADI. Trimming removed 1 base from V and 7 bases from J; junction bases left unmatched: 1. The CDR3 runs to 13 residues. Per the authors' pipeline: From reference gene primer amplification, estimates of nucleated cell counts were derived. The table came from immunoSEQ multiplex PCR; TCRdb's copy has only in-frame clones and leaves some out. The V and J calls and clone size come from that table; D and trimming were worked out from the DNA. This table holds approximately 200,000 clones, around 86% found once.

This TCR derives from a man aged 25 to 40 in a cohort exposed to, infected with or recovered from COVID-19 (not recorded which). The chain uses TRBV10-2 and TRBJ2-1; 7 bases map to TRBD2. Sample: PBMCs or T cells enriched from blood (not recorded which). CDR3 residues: CASSEWGGNEQFF. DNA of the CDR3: TGCGCCAGCAGTGAGTGGGGGGGGAATGAGCAGTTCTTC.